In this sample, the clone carrying this TCR beta chain turned up many times. Its antigen remains unknown. These data originate in a study of post-analysis software for immune sequencing data. For the study at large: Secondary progressive, relapsing-remitting and progressive-relapsing multiple sclerosis were among the included disease courses. Overall study results and limits: Normalized Chao1 diversity in multiple sclerosis patients fell significantly below that of controls. Higher frequency in patients than in controls was seen for several TRBV segments, with TRBV5-6, TRBV5-1 and TRBV20-1 among them.

After removal of 1 base from V and 10 bases from J, the junction contained 5 bases not matched to a gene. The CDR3 loop spans 15 amino acids. Germline V lookup: CDR1 SEHNR, CDR2 FQNEAQ (reference sequence). Unique molecular identifiers had been added to the TCR beta cDNA libraries. T cells numbering about 0.85 to 10 million yielded roughly 0.5 million cDNA molecules. A single record per CDR3 protein comes from TCRdb applying MiXCR to the PCR reads. Of around 250,000 distinct CDR3 sequences in the sample, 36% were seen once. Material: blood. This TCR was recovered from a girl aged 5-17 years with multiple sclerosis. This chain links TRBV7-9 with TRBJ1-6; 9 positions match TRBD1. DNA for the CDR3: TGTGCCAGCAGCTTAGTGACAGGGGGTCACTCACCCCTCCACTTT. Its translation: CASSLVTGGHSPLHF.